The rows below give T cell receptor beta chains drawn from one sample of a study of neurological immune-mediated disorders. TCRdb reanalysed the 5' RACE reads using MiXCR and keeps one entry per CDR3 protein. The data contain 71,000 or so distinct CDR3 sequences, roughly an eighth of them singletons. Sequenced: PBMCs. These receptors all stem from a female donor with HTLV-1-associated myelopathy (HAM/TSP). The CDR3 runs from the conserved cysteine through the conserved F or W. Fields, in order: J gene, clone size, D gene, V gene, CDR3 length, CDR3 DNA, CDR3 protein. A D gene is named only where the DNA matches it firmly. Clone size is stated in some rows and not others, as once, few, many or a class when expanded.

TRBJ2-3 | many | . | TRBV29-1 | 13 | TGCAGCGTTGGACCGGGCCGCACAGATACGCAGTATTTT | CSVGPGRTDTQYF
TRBJ2-7 | many | TRBD1 | TRBV29-1 | 13 | TGCAGCGGAACAGGGGGCTCCACCTACGAGCAGTACTTC | CSGTGGSTYEQYF
TRBJ2-2 | many | . | TRBV5-1 | 16 | TGCGCCAGCAGCCAAGTTAGGAGTGGGAACACCGGGGAGCTGTTTTTT | CASSQVRSGNTGELFF
TRBJ2-4 | many | TRBD1 | TRBV20-1 | 13 | TGCAGTGCTCCTCGGACAGGGAAAAACATTCAGTACTTC | CSAPRTGKNIQYF
TRBJ2-3 | many | TRBD2 | TRBV5-1 | 16 | TGCGCCAGCAGCGCCCTAGCGGGGGGGGTCACAGATACGCAGTATTTT | CASSALAGGVTDTQYF
TRBJ1-5 | many | TRBD1 | TRBV10-2 | 16 | TGCGCCAGCCTACCTGCCTCGGGACAGGTGAATCAGCCCCAGCATTTT | CASLPASGQVNQPQHF
TRBJ2-2 | many | . | TRBV7-2 | 14 | TGTGCCAGCAGCTCTATGGTGAGCACCGGGGAGCTGTTTTTT | CASSSMVSTGELFF
TRBJ2-2 | many | TRBD2 | TRBV10-3 | 14 | TGTGCCATCAGTGCAACTAGCGACACCGGGGAGCTGTTTTTT | CAISATSDTGELFF
TRBJ1-2 | many | . | TRBV2 | 13 | TGTGCCAGCACCCCGAGACAGAACTATGGCTACACCTTC | CASTPRQNYGYTF
TRBJ2-7 | many | TRBD1 | TRBV24-1 | 17 | TGTGCCACCAGTGATGCAGCGGGACAGGGGGCCCCCTACGAGCAGTACTTC | CATSDAAGQGAPYEQYF
TRBJ1-5 | many | . | TRBV5-6 | 15 | TGTGCCAGCAGCTTGGCCAAGCCAGGGAGCCAGCCCCAGCATTTT | CASSLAKPGSQPQHF
TRBJ1-3 | . | TRBD1 | TRBV14 | 18 | TGTGCCAGCAGCCGGACTAGACAGGGGGCCCCATCTGGAAACACCATATATTTT | CASSRTRQGAPSGNTIYF
TRBJ2-2 | many | . | TRBV7-2 | 16 | TGTGCCAGCAGCTTCTCCGGCGGGGTGACCACCGGGGAGCTGTTTTTT | CASSFSGGVTTGELFF
TRBJ2-5 | medium-sized | . | TRBV7-2 | 12 | TGTGCCAGCAGCTTAATGGCAGAAACCCAGTACTTC | CASSLMAETQYF
TRBJ2-2 | many | TRBD2 | TRBV20-1 | 15 | TGCAGTGCGCCGACTAGCGGGGGAAACACCGGGGAGCTGTTTTTT | CSAPTSGGNTGELFF
TRBJ2-3 | many | . | TRBV5-6 | 16 | TGTGCCAGCAGCTTGTCCATCGAGACGACCCCAGATACGCAGTATTTT | CASSLSIETTPDTQYF
TRBJ2-1 | many | TRBD2 | TRBV5-8 | 15 | TGTGCCAGCAGCTCGGGACTAGCGGGGTACAATGAGCAGTTCTTC | CASSSGLAGYNEQFF
TRBJ2-3 | many | . | TRBV5-1 | 14 | TGCGCCAGCAGCTTCTCCGGGGCGGGGGATACGCAGTATTTT | CASSFSGAGDTQYF
TRBJ2-2 | many | . | TRBV20-1 | 16 | TGCAGTGCTAGAGATCTGCGGCTACCGAACACCGGGGAGCTGTTTTTT | CSARDLRLPNTGELFF
TRBJ2-5 | many | TRBD2 | TRBV5-1 | 15 | TGCGCCAGCAGTGTAGGGACTAGCGGAGAAGAGACCCAGTACTTC | CASSVGTSGEETQYF
TRBJ2-7 | many | . | TRBV5-1 | 13 | TGCGCCAGCAGCCCTGGCACGGCCTACGAGCAGTACTTC | CASSPGTAYEQYF
TRBJ2-7 | many | . | TRBV20-1 | 12 | TGCAGTGCTCTAAGCCAGGGCGACGAGCAGTACTTC | CSALSQGDEQYF
TRBJ1-5 | many | . | TRBV15 | 15 | TGTGCCACCAGCAGGGTCGGACAGCGCAATCAGCCCCAGCATTTT | CATSRVGQRNQPQHF
TRBJ2-2 | few | . | TRBV12-3/TRBV12-4 | 16 | TGTGCCAGCAGTTTAGCGAGGCGACAGTTCACCGGGGAGCTGTTTTTT | CASSLARRQFTGELFF
TRBJ2-7 | few | . | TRBV28 | 15 | TGTGCCAGCAGCCCGACGGGTCTGCGGGACTACGAGCAGTACTTC | CASSPTGLRDYEQYF
TRBJ2-2 | many | TRBD2 | TRBV5-1 | 16 | TGCGCCAGCAGCTCCCTACTAGCGGAGAACACCGGGGAGCTGTTTTTT | CASSSLLAENTGELFF
TRBJ1-2 | many | . | TRBV28 | 12 | TGTGCCAGCAGTTTGTCCCTCTATGGCTACACCTTC | CASSLSLYGYTF
TRBJ1-1 | many | . | TRBV4-2 | 13 | TGTGCCAGCAGCCAAGGCTGGGACACTGAAGCTTTCTTT | CASSQGWDTEAFF
TRBJ1-1 | many | TRBD1 | TRBV20-1 | 13 | TGCAGTGCTAGTTGGACAGGGCGGACTGAAGCTTTCTTT | CSASWTGRTEAFF
TRBJ2-7 | many | . | TRBV5-1 | 14 | TGCGCCAGCAGCCAACGGACAAGTACCTACGAGCAGTACTTC | CASSQRTSTYEQYF
TRBJ2-2 | many | . | TRBV7-9 | 14 | TGTGCCAGCAGCCCCGACAGAACAACCGGGGAGCTGTTTTTT | CASSPDRTTGELFF
TRBJ2-3 | many | . | TRBV20-1 | 14 | TGCAGTGCCTGGAGGGGGCTGGTCACAGATACGCAGTATTTT | CSAWRGLVTDTQYF
TRBJ1-5 | many | . | TRBV7-2 | 14 | TGTGCCAGCAGCTTAAGTAACTGGCCTGGGCCCCAGCATTTT | CASSLSNWPGPQHF
TRBJ2-3 | many | . | TRBV5-1 | 16 | TGCGCCAGCAGCCAAACGACTAGTACGGGCACAGATACGCAGTATTTT | CASSQTTSTGTDTQYF
TRBJ1-5 | many | . | TRBV30 | 17 | TGTGCCTGGAGTGCCGGGACACCCGGGGTTAGCAATCAGCCCCAGCATTTT | CAWSAGTPGVSNQPQHF
TRBJ1-5 | . | . | TRBV27 | 14 | TGTGCCAGCAGTTTGGCAGGGAAGCATCAGCCCCAGCATTTT | CASSLAGKHQPQHF
TRBJ2-1 | few | TRBD1 | TRBV20-1 | 13 | TGCAGTGCTTACAGGGGGGTTACGAATGAGCAGTTCTTC | CSAYRGVTNEQFF
TRBJ2-7 | many | . | TRBV5-5 | 15 | TGTGCCAGCAGCTTGTTACAGGAAAATTTTGACGAGCAGTACTTC | CASSLLQENFDEQYF
TRBJ2-5 | many | TRBD2 | TRBV4-1 | 16 | TGCGCCAGCAGCCAAGTACTAGCGGGGGCGAAAGAGACCCAGTACTTC | CASSQVLAGAKETQYF
TRBJ2-2 | . | . | TRBV5-1 | 14 | TGCGCCAGCAGCTCAGCGGGGAACACCGGGGAGCTGTTTTTT | CASSSAGNTGELFF
TRBJ2-5 | many | TRBD1 | TRBV20-1 | 15 | TGCAGTGCTAGAGATGGAGGACAGGGGACGGAGACCCAGTACTTC | CSARDGGQGTETQYF
TRBJ2-3 | medium-sized | TRBD2 | TRBV10-1 | 15 | TGCGCCAGCAGTGAGTCCAGCGGGGGGGCAGATACGCAGTATTTT | CASSESSGGADTQYF
TRBJ1-6 | many | TRBD1 | TRBV5-1 | 15 | TGCGCCAGCAGACCCGGGACAGAGATAAATTCACCCCTCCACTTT | CASRPGTEINSPLHF
TRBJ2-5 | many | TRBD2 | TRBV15 | 14 | TGTGCTACCAGCATGCGAGGGCGGGGGGAGACCCAGTACTTC | CATSMRGRGETQYF
TRBJ2-7 | few | . | TRBV5-1 | 13 | TGCGCCAGCAGCTTCCGGGACGGCTTTGAGCAGTACTTC | CASSFRDGFEQYF